This is a list of T cell receptor beta chains from one sample in a study of T cell responses to AZD1222 COVID-19 vaccine. TCRdb's copy holds only in-frame clones and misses some; the assay was immunoSEQ multiplex PCR. The sample contains 140,000 or so clones, approximately 89% of which appear only once. The starting material was peripheral blood, obtained 28 days after the second AZD1222 dose. The receptors shown here come from an adult who received the AZD1222 COVID-19 vaccine. Both conserved end residues are part of each CDR3. The order of the fields is V gene, J gene, CDR3 protein.

>TRBV18|TRBJ1-4
CASSPRMATTSEKLFF
>TRBV19|TRBJ1-5
CASSIGVSQPQHF
>TRBV9|TRBJ1-1
CASSVGGSPNTEAFF
>TRBV5-1|TRBJ2-1
CASSLYPVGNEQFF
>TRBV12-3/TRBV12-4|TRBJ1-2
CASSVNNYGYTF
>TRBV28|TRBJ2-1
CASSSLTLTSAYPLNEQFF
>TRBV7-2|TRBJ2-1
CASSTYTGLPNNEQFF
>TRBV10-2|TRBJ2-1
CASSGGQGSGSRVYEQFF
>TRBV19|TRBJ2-1
CASSIRRANEQFF
>TRBV7-8|TRBJ2-5
CASSRAGGANSQETQYF
>TRBV3-1/TRBV3-2|TRBJ2-1
CASSSRTSGSYNEQFF
>TRBV3-1/TRBV3-2|TRBJ2-5
CASSQDGPLAGGGETQYF
>TRBV19|TRBJ2-3
CASSIGFFRILESGRAAYTQYF
>TRBV6-4|TRBJ1-1
CASRKDRKGTEAFF
>TRBV14|TRBJ1-3
CASSQSYGEGDSGNTIYF
>TRBV6-2/TRBV6-3|TRBJ2-5
CASSWAGARETQYF
>TRBV10-2|TRBJ1-4
CASSGTGLPNEKLFF
>TRBV7-2|TRBJ2-1
CASSSGLAGYNEQFF
>TRBV6-2/TRBV6-3|TRBJ1-1
CASSSPQYFEAFF
>TRBV19|TRBJ1-1
CASSTGVNTEAFF
>TRBV5-6|TRBJ2-3
CASSLAGVTDTQYF
>TRBV30|TRBJ1-4
CAWSVTATNEKLFF
>TRBV2|TRBJ2-2
CASDVLRGGTAELFF
>TRBV7-8|TRBJ2-5
CASSPIGTNQETQYF
>TRBV19|TRBJ2-7
CASSSGLAGVVGIDEQYF
>TRBV4-1|TRBJ2-1
CASSQEGLGIYNEQFF
>TRBV4-2|TRBJ1-2
CASSQDPGVGGYTF
>TRBV27|TRBJ2-7
CASSLQESYEQYF
>TRBV4-2|TRBJ2-7
CASSQVRGGGPYEQYF
>TRBV27|TRBJ2-1
CASSPRVSYNEQFF
>TRBV5-6|TRBJ2-3
CASSFESTDTQYF
>TRBV5-1|TRBJ2-3
CASSLRQGGDTQYF
>TRBV7-9|TRBJ1-5
CASSLGGGGKSQPQHF
>TRBV29-1|TRBJ2-1
CSVGGGESSYNEQFF
>TRBV18|TRBJ2-1
CASSLGTSGVYNEQFF
>TRBV24-1|TRBJ2-7
CATSDLGAEQYF
>TRBV9|TRBJ2-1
CASSVEDHSYNEQFF
>TRBV2|TRBJ2-3
CASSPTTSTDTQYF
>TRBV6-5|TRBJ1-5
CASIYSADSNQPRHF
>TRBV7-2|TRBJ1-1
CASSLAQGALNTEAFF